The 25 T cell receptor beta chains presented below share a single source sample, sequenced in a study of PD-1 blockade in mismatch repair-deficient tumors. Produced via immunoSEQ multiplex PCR; TCRdb's table is partial and in-frame only. Of 56,000 or so clones listed, 78% are singletons. The input for sequencing was peripheral blood, taken 4 weeks after starting pembrolizumab. The receptors were sampled from an adult with mismatch repair-deficient cancer.

This clone was seen more than once but under ten times. J is TRBJ1-3 and V is TRBV28, with a weak D call TRBD1 (5 bases). Per the germline V gene, CDR1 is MDHEN and CDR2 is SYDVKM. This CDR3 has 16 residues. The ends were cut back, 7 bases at V and 0 bases at J, with 16 bases in the middle. The CDR3 bases are TGTGCCAGCATCAAAACCGCAGGGATCTCTGGAAACACCATATATTTT. Protein sequence: CASIKTAGISGNTIYF. Using reference TRBV28 and TRBJ1-3 for the parts outside the CDR3, the full variable domain is DVKVTQSSRYLVKRTGEKVFLECVQDMDHENMFWYRQDPGLGLRLIYFSYDVKMKEKGDIPEGYSVSREKKERFSLILESASTNQTSMYLCASIKTAGISGNTIYFGEGSWLTVV.

This chain joins TRBV9 and TRBJ2-1; 7 positions match TRBD1. The trim removed 4 bases at V and 0 bases at J, leaving 4 bases unmatched. Germline values: CDR1 SGDLS, CDR2 YYNGEE. The CDR3 consists of 15 residues. Here the CDR3 reads CASSSDRSSYNEQFF. DNA of the CDR3: TGTGCCAGCAGCTCGGACAGGAGCTCCTACAATGAGCAGTTCTTC.

The V gene is TRBV2, the J gene TRBJ2-1; 7 bases line up with TRBD2. The junction had 7 bases not matched to a gene; V was cut back by 3 bases and J by 5 bases. The CDR3 contains 15 residues. From germline, CDR1 is SNHLY and CDR2 FYNNEI. CDR3 DNA sequence: TGTGCCAGCAGTGACCGGGGGACTAATAACAATGAGCAGTTCTTC. It is translated as CASSDRGTNNNEQFF.

This chain connects TRBV5-6 to TRBJ2-1; 10 bases fit TRBD2. V was pared by 0 bases and J by 0 bases, with 6 bases of the junction left unmatched. The CDR3 is 18 residues long. Germline V gene lookup returns CDR1 SGHDT and CDR2 YYEEEE. CDR3 amino acids: CASSLVEASGSSYNEQFF. The DNA of the CDR3 is TGTGCCAGCAGCTTGGTTGAGGCTAGCGGGAGCTCCTACAATGAGCAGTTCTTC.

This chain links TRBV7-3 with TRBJ1-1; D is possibly TRBD1 (6 bases). Germline lookup yields CDR1 SGHTA and CDR2 FQGTGA. This CDR3 has 14 amino acids. V shed 6 bases and J shed 6 bases, with 17 bases lying between them. The CDR3 coding sequence is TGTGCCAGCAGAGACAGGTTGTCATCTCCTGAAGCTTTCTTT. Protein sequence: CASRDRLSSPEAFF.

The chain carries TRBV5-6 and TRBJ1-3; tentative D call: TRBD1 (5 bases). CDR3 length: 15 residues. V lost 5 bases and J lost 0, with 12 bases in between. CDR1 is SGHDT and CDR2 is YYEEEE in the germline V gene. This CDR3 is CASSSDRYSGNTIYF. The CDR3 DNA sequence: TGTGCCAGCAGTTCTGACAGATACTCTGGAAACACCATATATTTT.

Only one count was recorded for this clone. V and J are TRBV7-8 and TRBJ2-1; 10 nucleotides match TRBD2. The CDR3 loop spans 16 amino acids. CDR1 and CDR2 (germline): SGHVS, FQNEAQ. The V and J ends lost 1 base and 6 bases, in that order; junction bases with no gene match: 6. CDR3 residues: CASSLGASGSFNEQFF. CDR3 coding DNA: TGTGCCAGCAGCTTAGGGGCTAGCGGGAGCTTCAATGAGCAGTTCTTC.

The chain uses TRBV5-1 and TRBJ2-2; 11 nucleotides agree with TRBD2. The length of the CDR3 is 18 residues. CDR1 and CDR2 from the germline V gene are SGHRS and YFSETQ. The V gene end was trimmed by 0 bases and the J gene end by 4 bases; junction bases not matched to a gene: 8. The CDR3 loop reads CASSLEVRLAGPTGELFF. DNA of the CDR3: TGCGCCAGCAGCTTGGAAGTCCGACTAGCGGGGCCCACCGGGGAGCTGTTTTTT.

The V call is TRBV27, the J call TRBJ2-7; 10 bases fit TRBD2. The length of the CDR3 is 14 residues. Germline CDR1 and CDR2: MNHEY and SMNVEV (reference sequence). The junction had 4 bases not matched to a gene; V was cut back by 4 bases and J by 4 bases. The chain's CDR3 is CASSSSGRGYEQYF. CDR3 DNA sequence: TGTGCCAGCAGTTCTAGCGGGAGAGGGTACGAGCAGTACTTC.

This chain uses TRBV5-1 with TRBJ2-7, with 11 bases lining up with TRBD2. CDR3 length: 14 amino acids. With V trimmed by 3 bases and J by 3 bases, 2 bases remained unmatched. Germline assignment: CDR1 SGHRS and CDR2 YFSETQ. The CDR3 sequence is CASSWTSGYYEQYF. CDR3 DNA sequence: TGCGCCAGCAGCTGGACTAGCGGGTACTACGAGCAGTACTTC.

The rearrangement joins TRBV6-6 to TRBJ1-2; 7 nucleotides match TRBD1. CDR1 and CDR2 (germline): MNHNY, SVGAGI (reference sequence). V shed 2 bases and J 0 bases; nucleotides not matched to a gene: 3. The CDR3 has 15 residues. CDR3 region: CASSYLGTANYGYTF. Here the CDR3 DNA reads TGTGCCAGCAGTTACCTCGGGACAGCTAACTATGGCTACACCTTC.

CDR3 nucleotides: TGTGCCACCTCGCCCCAGGTGGGCCCAGATACGCAGTATTTT. It specifies CATSPQVGPDTQYF. The chain couples TRBV27 to TRBJ2-3; D is ambiguous. The germline V gene encodes CDR1 MNHEY and CDR2 SMNVEV (reference sequence). The CDR3 is made up of 14 amino acids. Trimming removed 10 bases at V and 4 bases at J, with 18 bases between.

This clone was detected only once. This chain connects TRBV5-1 to TRBJ1-5; the D gene is possibly TRBD1 (6 bases). Germline V lookup: CDR1 SGHRS, CDR2 YFSETQ. V was cut by 4 bases and J by 1 base, with 9 bases left in between. The CDR3 length is 14 residues. The CDR3, as DNA: TGCGCCAGCAGCGAAGGACAGAGCAATCAGCCCCAGCATTTT. It is translated as CASSEGQSNQPQHF.

With regard to this clone: Different DNA sequences within this sample yield the same CDR3. The chain employs TRBV18 and TRBJ1-1; D not resolved. The V end lost 3 bases, the J end lost 5 bases, and 7 bases lay between the germline ends. CDR3 length equals 12 residues. Germline values: CDR1 KGHSH, CDR2 LQKENI. CDR3 sequence (DNA): TGTGCCAGCTCACCCGGTCAGACTGAAGCTTTCTTT. Protein: CASSPGQTEAFF.

V and J are TRBV6-1 and TRBJ1-1; D gene ambiguous. This CDR3 contains 13 residues. V lost 10 bases and J 5 bases, leaving 17 bases between the germline ends. CDR1 is MNHNS and CDR2 is SASEGT in the germline V gene. This chain's CDR3 is CAINGPFETEAFF. The CDR3 nucleotides read TGTGCCATTAACGGGCCTTTCGAGACTGAAGCTTTCTTT.

This chain links TRBV13 with TRBJ2-1, with a tentative D call TRBD2 (5 bases). Trimming pared 5 bases from V and 0 bases from J, leaving 20 bases between. Per the germline V gene, CDR1 is PRHDT and CDR2 is FYEKMQ (reference sequence). The CDR3 length is 18 residues. The CDR3 DNA reads as TGTGCCAGCAGCCGGGTACCAGTTACGGGAAGCTCCTACAATGAGCAGTTCTTC. This encodes CASSRVPVTGSSYNEQFF.

V gene TRBV7-6 combines with J gene TRBJ2-3; D may be TRBD2 (6 bases). Germline V gives CDR1 SGHVS, CDR2 FNYEAQ. The CDR3 has 15 amino acids. Trimming cost V 9 bases and J 2 bases, with 18 bases left between them. The CDR3 DNA follows: TGTGCCAGTCGACGGGCTAGCGTGATCACAGATACGCAGTATTTT. Amino acids: CASRRASVITDTQYF.

This rearrangement joins TRBV19 to TRBJ2-7; 8 bases line up with TRBD2. J lost 4 bases, V lost 7 bases, and 12 bases had no gene match. The CDR3 totals 15 residues. Germline V gene data show CDR1 as LNHDA and CDR2 as SQIVND (reference sequence). CDR3 loop: CASKPSREGPYEQYF. The CDR3 nucleotides read TGTGCCAGTAAGCCCTCCCGGGAGGGCCCGTACGAGCAGTACTTC. Variable domain in full (rest from reference TRBV19 and TRBJ2-7): DGGITQSPKYLFRKEGQNVTLSCEQNLNHDAMYWYRQDPGQGLRLIYYSQIVNDFQKGDIAEGYSVSREKKESFPLTVTSAQKNPTAFYLCASKPSREGPYEQYFGPGTRLTVT.

The chain combines TRBV6-5 with TRBJ2-7, with 9 positions matching TRBD1. With V trimmed by 2 bases and J by 1 base, 3 bases remained unmatched. CDR1 MNHEY and CDR2 SVGAGI come from the germline V gene. The CDR3 length is 15 residues. CDR3 sequence reads: CASSYRDRGSYEQYF. CDR3 DNA sequence: TGTGCCAGCAGTTACCGAGACAGGGGGTCCTACGAGCAGTACTTC.

The chain combines TRBV4-3 with TRBJ2-7; 10 positions match TRBD1. V lost 0 bases and J lost 3; bases outside the gene matches: 5. The CDR3 spans 16 residues. Germline V gene data show CDR1 as LGHNA and CDR2 as YSLEER. The CDR3 bases are TGCGCCAGCAGCCAAGATCCGGGGACAGGGGTCTACGAGCAGTACTTC. Its translation is CASSQDPGTGVYEQYF.

The chain combines TRBV14 with TRBJ2-1; TRBD1 matches 9 bases. Germline CDR1 is SGHDN and CDR2 is FVKESK. CDR3 length: 20 amino acids. The ends lost 1 base at V and 0 bases at J; junction bases unmatched: 13. The CDR3 loop reads CASSQAWGQGKRYSYNEQFF. Written as DNA, the CDR3 is TGTGCCAGCAGCCAAGCCTGGGGACAGGGAAAAAGGTACTCCTACAATGAGCAGTTCTTC.

As to this clone: The junction and the germline gene differ at one end; a read error may be behind it. V gene TRBV5-4 combines with J gene TRBJ2-1, with D possibly matching TRBD2 (5 bases). CDR1 and CDR2 (germline): SGHNT, YYREEE (reference sequence). This CDR3 is built from 15 residues. The CDR3 sequence: CASSLELREYSEQFF. CDR3 DNA sequence: TGTGCCAGCAGCTTGGAGCTGAGGGAATACAGTGAGCAGTTCTTC.

The rearrangement joins TRBV5-5 to TRBJ1-1; weak D call: TRBD1 (6 bases). V was pared by 6 bases and J by 1 base, with 10 bases between. The CDR3 spans 13 residues. CDR1 is SGHKS and CDR2 is YYEKEE in the germline V gene (reference sequence). The CDR3 nucleotides read TGTGCCAGCACCCGGGACAAGAACACTGAAGCTTTCTTT. As protein: CASTRDKNTEAFF.

The chain is built from TRBV12-5 and TRBJ2-5; D remains ambiguous. The germline CDR1 and CDR2 sequences are LGHNT and FRNRAP. V was trimmed by 2 bases and J by 5 bases, leaving 6 bases between them. The CDR3 has 12 residues. In DNA, the CDR3 is TGTGCTAGTGGTTTGTTTCTGGAGACCCAGTACTTC. Its translation: CASGLFLETQYF. Drawing the rest from reference TRBV12-5 and TRBJ2-5, the complete variable domain is DARVTQTPRHKVTEMGQEVTMRCQPILGHNTVFWYRQTMMQGLELLAYFRNRAPLDDSGMPKDRFSAEMPDATLATLKIQPSEPRDSAVYFCASGLFLETQYFGPGTRLLVL.

This sequence joins TRBV5-1 and TRBJ2-2; the D is unclear. Germline V CDR1 and CDR2: SGHRS, YFSETQ. The V end lost 4 bases, the J end lost 1 base, and 5 bases lay between the germline ends. There are 13 residues in the CDR3. CDR3 in DNA: TGCGCCAGCAGCCAGGAGAACACCGGGGAGCTGTTTTTT. Its translation: CASSQENTGELFF.